This record covers a single T cell receptor (beta chain). Its antigen is unidentified. Time point specified: sample taken at primary tumor resection. In each case, whole RNA from tumor, nontumor lung or frozen PBMC was sequenced unsorted. These data originate in a study of spatial heterogeneity in lung cancer. Study as a whole: Consistent detection of more beta-chain than alpha-chain sequences was observed. TCR transcript abundance in tumor regions was strongly correlated with the T cell module score obtained from matched bulk RNA-seq.

The V end was cut by 6 bases, the J end by 2 bases, with 7 bases between. This CDR3 has 13 residues. Per the germline V gene, CDR1 is LGHDT and CDR2 is YNNKEL (reference sequence). Study-wide results and limits: Tracking of tumor mutation counts was seen in expanded intratumoral alpha and beta TCR counts.

Every molecule of TCR cDNA had its own unique molecular identifier. TCRdb ran MiXCR on the 5' RACE reads and lists one entry per CDR3 protein. In the table there are around 19,000 distinct CDR3 sequences, about 15% of which are singletons. The input for sequencing was lung tumor tissue, taken at surgery. The chain recombines TRBV3-1 with TRBJ2-2; D is unclear. The receptor comes from a female donor with early-stage non-small cell lung cancer. This CDR3 reads CASRRKNTGELFF. The CDR3 DNA reads TGTGCCAGCAGACGCAAAAACACCGGGGAGCTGTTTTTT.